This T cell receptor beta chain was profiled in a study of blood T cell repertoires in COVID-19. Original processing methods: For nucleated cells, counts were estimated from reference gene primer amplification. Repertoires were generated with immunoSEQ multiplex PCR, while TCRdb's copy carries only in-frame clones and drops some. That table supplies the V and J calls and clone size; D and trimming were determined from the DNA. The sample consists of around 81,000 clones, roughly 82% of them appearing once. This clone was counted a few times. This clonotype originated in a human donor in a cohort sampled during active COVID-19. The sequencing sample was made of peripheral blood.

The DNA for the CDR3 is TGTGCCAGCAGCTTGGGACAGGGACGGGTTGAAGCTTTCTTT. Translation: CASSLGQGRVEAFF. This chain uses TRBV7-8 with TRBJ1-1; 9 bases are shared with TRBD1. The CDR3 length is 14 residues. J was trimmed by 7 bases and V by 3 bases; bases with no gene match: 6. Per the germline V gene, CDR1 is SGHVS and CDR2 is FQNEAQ.